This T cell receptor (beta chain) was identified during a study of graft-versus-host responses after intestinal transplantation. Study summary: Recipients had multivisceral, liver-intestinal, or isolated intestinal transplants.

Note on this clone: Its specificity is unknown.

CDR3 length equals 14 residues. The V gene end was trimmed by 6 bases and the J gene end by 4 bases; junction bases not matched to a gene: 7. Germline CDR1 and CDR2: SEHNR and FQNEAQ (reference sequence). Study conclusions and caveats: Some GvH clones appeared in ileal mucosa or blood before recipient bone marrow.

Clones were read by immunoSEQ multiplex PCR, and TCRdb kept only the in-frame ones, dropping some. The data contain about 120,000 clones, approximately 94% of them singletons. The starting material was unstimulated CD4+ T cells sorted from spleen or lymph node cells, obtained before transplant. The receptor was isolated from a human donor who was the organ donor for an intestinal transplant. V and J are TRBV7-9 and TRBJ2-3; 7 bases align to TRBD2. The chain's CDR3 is CASSGKGGPDTQYF. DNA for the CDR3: TGTGCCAGCAGTGGTAAGGGAGGGCCAGATACGCAGTATTTT.